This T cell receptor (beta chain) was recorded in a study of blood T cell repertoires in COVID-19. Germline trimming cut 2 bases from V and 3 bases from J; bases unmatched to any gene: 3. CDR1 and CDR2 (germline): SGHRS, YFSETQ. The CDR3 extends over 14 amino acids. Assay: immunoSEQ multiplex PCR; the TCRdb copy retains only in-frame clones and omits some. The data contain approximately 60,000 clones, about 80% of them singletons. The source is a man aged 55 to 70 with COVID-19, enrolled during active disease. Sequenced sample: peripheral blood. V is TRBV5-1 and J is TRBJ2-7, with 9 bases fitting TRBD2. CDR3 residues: CASSFSGRSYEQYF. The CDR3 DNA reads TGCGCCAGCAGCTTTAGCGGGAGAAGCTACGAGCAGTACTTC. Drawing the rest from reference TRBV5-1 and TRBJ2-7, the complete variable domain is KAGVTQTPRYLIKTRGQQVTLSCSPISGHRSVSWYQQTPGQGLQFLFEYFSETQRNKGNFPGRFSGRQFSNSRSEMNVSTLELGDSALYLCASSFSGRSYEQYFGPGTRLTVT.